This T cell receptor (beta chain) derives from a study of siplizumab effects on memory and regulatory T cells (dated by TCRdb to the late 2010s). Study-wide context: The study looked at the effect of siplizumab, an anti-CD2 antibody, on alloreactive T-cell subsets in allogeneic mixed lymphocyte reactions made from human PBMCs. The study at large found these results: Sequences below about 10^-5 frequency were poorly captured, so only a minor fraction of alloreactive clones could be mapped to unstimulated subsets. Among mappable alloreactive CD4+ clones, the Treg-derived fraction averaged approximately 69% with siplizumab versus approximately 27% in control reactions. The cumulative frequency of alloreactive sequences traceable to unstimulated CD4+ memory T cells was significantly reduced by siplizumab. Unstimulated naive T cells appeared more diverse than memory T cells, and naive cells seemed to contribute substantially to the alloresponse. About 80-96% of proliferating CD4+ or CD8+ clones could not be given a naive or memory phenotype. No functional confirmation was obtained for the suppressive function of proliferating Tregs from siplizumab cultures.

Sorted unstimulated T cells, along with proliferating T cells recovered from mixed lymphocyte reactions, underwent TCRbeta CDR3 sequencing. Fresh whole blood from fewer than 11 HLA-typed healthy donors was used to isolate PBMCs. To map where alloreactive clones came from, unstimulated CD4+ non-regulatory T cells were FACS-sorted. The library was generated by the immunoSEQ multiplex PCR assay. Each sample had 85,000 to 100,000 TCR templates assayed by the deep sequencing platform. Genomic DNA extracted from sorted T cells was the material used for TCRbeta CDR3 sequencing. The published analysis was carried out like this. Clonal analysis of TCRbeta CDR3 data was done in the R programming language. Unstimulated samples were compared with post-reaction CFSE-low samples to define alloreactive CD4+ and CD8+ clones. By matching sequences to the repertoires of sorted unstimulated Treg and non-Treg cells, each alloreactive CD4+ clone was assigned a regulatory or non-regulatory origin. This is the immuneACCESS table as TCRdb keeps it, with only in-frame sequences that have V and J called. A part of the clones is gone; compared with another copy, unresolved V genes explain less than half, and the rest is unexplained. The V and J calls and clone size were taken over from that table, and D and trimming were inferred from the DNA. The sample table contains about 97,000 clones; only one count was recorded for around 90% of them. The ten largest clones capture approximately 12% of the sample.

Details on this clone: Its antigen remains undetermined. No quality values exist for individual bases; no much larger clone is one base distant.

The sequenced sample consisted of non-Treg CD4+ T cells sorted from blood. This specimen's cell subset or site label, per the study, means: FACS-sorted unstimulated CD4+ non-regulatory T cells. The source is a human donor in good health.

The CDR3 reads CASSFPTGEAFF. The base sequence is TGTGCCAGCAGTTTCCCTACAGGTGAAGCTTTCTTT. The chain employs TRBV27 and TRBJ1-1; the D region possibly corresponds to TRBD1 (5 bases align). Taken from cysteine to phenylalanine, the CDR3 has 12 residues. Only the CDR3 DNA is retained, 36 bases long and in frame from the first base. CDR1 MNHEY and CDR2 SMNVEV were looked up in the germline V gene (reference sequence). V loses 3 bases of germline sequence and J loses 7 bases, and the interval between the two ends is 9 bases.